This T cell receptor beta chain was retrieved from a study of T cells after yellow fever vaccination. TCRdb re-analysed the 5' RACE reads in MiXCR, keeping a single row per CDR3 protein. The sample yields 300,000 to 350,000 distinct CDR3 sequences, approximately 4.2% seen once. This clonotype was observed at least ten times. The receptor's source is a man between 18 and 35 years old who received the YFV17D yellow fever vaccine. The material was PBMCs, obtained 5 days after the yellow fever booster vaccination.

The CDR3 loop reads CASSFSGGKQPQHF. DNA for the CDR3: TGTGCCAGCAGTTTTTCGGGAGGGAAGCAGCCCCAGCATTTT. The V and J genes are TRBV12-3 or TRBV12-4 and TRBJ1-5; D unresolved. Trimming took 3 bases from V and 7 from J, leaving 13 bases between them. This CDR3 spans 14 amino acids.